The 13 T cell receptor beta chains given below trace back to one sample, sequenced in a study of T cells in Graves' hyperthyroidism and ophthalmopathy. TCR beta CDR3 regions were amplified from RNA. HTBI primers were the set used in a first-round RT-PCR of the TCR CDR3. Via MiXCR, TCRdb re-called the multiplex PCR reads, giving one row per CDR3 protein. The data hold 110,000 to 150,000 distinct CDR3 sequences, with approximately 24% observed a single time. Sequenced sample: blood. The receptor set was obtained from a woman between 45 and 60 years old with Graves' hyperthyroidism that later progressed to Graves' ophthalmopathy.

This clonotype was seen a handful of times. The rearrangement uses TRBV13 and TRBJ2-7; 7 nucleotides agree with TRBD1. Looked up from germline, CDR1 is PRHDT and CDR2 is FYEKMQ (reference sequence). J was trimmed by 3 bases and V by 5 bases; bases with no gene match: 10. The CDR3 sequence is 15 residues long. This chain's CDR3 is CASSPSTGLDYEQYF. Written as DNA, the CDR3 is TGTGCCAGCAGCCCCTCGACAGGGTTGGACTACGAGCAGTACTTC.

The chain recombines TRBV4-1 with TRBJ2-3; 10 bases map to TRBD2. Germline-derived CDR1 and CDR2 are MGHRA and YSYEKL. V lost 3 bases to trimming and J lost 4 bases; unmatched junction nucleotides: 7. There are 16 residues in the CDR3. The CDR3 coding sequence is TGCGCCAGCAGCCAGACGATAGCGGGAGGAGCAGATACGCAGTATTTT. Translating it yields CASSQTIAGGADTQYF.

In its sample, this clonotype was seen many times. The chain is built from TRBV28 and TRBJ2-7; 8 bases are a match to TRBD1. The germline gives CDR1 MDHEN, CDR2 SYDVKM. Trimming took 9 bases from V and 7 from J; bases not matched to a gene: 14. The CDR3 covers 14 residues. This CDR3 reads CASNSGTGLKEQYF. DNA for the CDR3: TGTGCCAGTAACTCGGGGACAGGTCTCAAAGAGCAGTACTTC.

The gene calls are TRBV20-1 and TRBJ1-6; no reliable D call. CDR1 DFQATT and CDR2 SNEGSKA come from the germline V gene (reference sequence). The length of the CDR3 is 13 residues. Deletions cut 3 bases from V and 7 bases from J, with 10 bases between. CDR3 in amino acids: CSASGGPNSPLHF. In nucleotides, the CDR3 is TGCAGTGCTAGTGGTGGACCGAATTCACCCCTCCACTTT.

This clonotype has only a few counts. The V call is TRBV6-1, the J call TRBJ2-3; TRBD2 matches at 9 bases. The CDR3 is 16 residues long. Trimming at V came to 7 bases and at J to 5 bases, leaving 13 bases not matched to a gene. Germline loops: CDR1 MNHNS, CDR2 SASEGT. CDR3 protein: CASNRAAGGPGDTQYF. The CDR3, as DNA: TGTGCCAGCAATCGGGCGGCGGGAGGGCCAGGAGATACGCAGTATTTT.

This clonotype was seen only a few times. The chain combines TRBV6-9 with TRBJ2-7, with 8 bases fitting TRBD2. Per germline, CDR1 MNHGY and CDR2 SVAAGI. Losses at the gene ends were 3 bases for V and 6 bases for J; bases not matched to a gene: 7. CDR3 length: 14 residues. The CDR3 DNA reads as TGTGCCAGCAGTTACGGGACTAGAATTGGCGAGCAGTACTTC. Protein product: CASSYGTRIGEQYF.

This clonotype was detected ten times or more. This rearrangement joins TRBV27 to TRBJ1-5; D unresolved. The CDR3 loop spans 15 amino acids. V lost 2 bases, J lost 9 bases, and 17 bases lay in between. Germline-derived CDR1 and CDR2 are MNHEY and SMNVEV (reference sequence). The DNA of the CDR3 is TGTGCCAGCAGTTTAGGCGGGTGGATTAGTTGGCCCCAGCATTTT. Protein: CASSLGGWISWPQHF.

At least ten counts were recorded for this clonotype. This chain connects TRBV27 to TRBJ1-1; the D is unclear. CDR3 length equals 14 residues. CDR1 and CDR2 from the germline V gene are MNHEY and SMNVEV (reference sequence). Trimming removed 1 base at V and 1 base at J, with 7 bases between. This chain's CDR3 is CASSLFPSNTEAFF. The CDR3 nucleotides read TGTGCCAGCAGTTTATTCCCGTCGAACACTGAAGCTTTCTTT.

The V and J genes are TRBV11-2 and TRBJ2-7; TRBD2 matches 11 bases. The junction had 9 bases not matched to a gene; V was cut back by 5 bases and J by 6 bases. This CDR3 contains 15 residues. Germline V gene lookup returns CDR1 SGHAT and CDR2 FQNNGV. The CDR3 loop is CASSPRLAGSFEQYF. The DNA for the CDR3 is TGTGCCAGCAGCCCCCGACTAGCGGGGAGCTTCGAGCAGTACTTC.

This clonotype was recorded many times. The J gene is TRBJ2-7, the V gene TRBV20-1; D gene unclear. This CDR3 contains 13 residues. Trimming left V 6 bases short and J 6 bases short, with 18 bases between. Germline V gives CDR1 DFQATT, CDR2 SNEGSKA (reference sequence). CDR3 DNA sequence: TGCAGTGCCCTGGGCGACATAAGTTCCGAGCAGTACTTC. Translation gives CSALGDISSEQYF.

DNA for the CDR3: TGCGCCAGCAGCTTGGAGGGGACAGGGGTGCATGGCTACACCTTC. It codes for CASSLEGTGVHGYTF. V and J are TRBV5-1 and TRBJ1-2, with 10 bases that match TRBD1. This CDR3 has 15 amino acids. From germline, CDR1 is SGHRS and CDR2 YFSETQ. V shed 0 bases, J shed 6 bases, and the junction held 5 bases outside the gene matches. Full variable domain (rest looked up from reference TRBV5-1 and TRBJ1-2): KAGVTQTPRYLIKTRGQQVTLSCSPISGHRSVSWYQQTPGQGLQFLFEYFSETQRNKGNFPGRFSGRQFSNSRSEMNVSTLELGDSALYLCASSLEGTGVHGYTFGSGTRLTVV.

This clonotype was seen at least ten times. The genes are TRBV15 and TRBJ1-1; 11 bases align to TRBD1. Germline lookup yields CDR1 LNHNV and CDR2 YYDKDF (reference sequence). This CDR3 region has 15 residues. With 1 base clipped from V and 4 bases from J, the junction kept 2 bases outside the gene matches. The CDR3: CATSRGTGGLTEAFF. The CDR3 DNA is TGTGCCACCAGCAGAGGGACAGGGGGCCTCACTGAAGCTTTCTTT.

The chain links TRBV2 to TRBJ2-3; the match to TRBD1 covers 9 bases. Germline assignment: CDR1 SNHLY and CDR2 FYNNEI. CDR3 size: 14 residues. The J segment lost 4 bases and the V segment lost 6 bases, leaving 5 bases of the junction unmatched. The CDR3 is CASRGTGLPDTQYF. CDR3 coding DNA: TGTGCCAGCAGGGGGACAGGGCTTCCAGATACGCAGTATTTT.